The 30 T cell receptor beta chains below all came from one sample that was sequenced in a study of shared clonotypes between healthy human individuals. The method was immunoSEQ multiplex PCR; TCRdb's version includes in-frame clones alone and lacks a portion of them. The table has a few million clones, roughly 90% seen once. Sequenced: naive CD4+ T cells from PBMCs. The subset: CD45RA+ positively selected. These receptors were taken from a young man in good health. Some clones in this sample may be carry-over from other donors' samples.

The J gene is TRBJ2-7, the V gene TRBV7-2, with a tentative D call TRBD1 (5 bases). The CDR3 has 14 residues. V was shortened by 6 bases and J by 2 bases, with 14 bases between the two germline ends. Germline V gene lookup returns CDR1 SGHTA and CDR2 FQGNSA. In DNA, the CDR3 is TGTGCCAGCAGGATGGACAAAGGGCCCTACGAGCAGTACTTC. It encodes CASRMDKGPYEQYF.

In this sample, this clone turned up once. The chain recombines TRBV4-1 with TRBJ2-2, with 11 bases fitting TRBD2. The CDR3 is 17 residues long. V lost 4 bases and J lost 13; bases outside the gene matches: 17. CDR1 is MGHRA, CDR2 YSYEKL, per germline. CDR3 amino acids: CASSPLTGTSGRGGLFF. As DNA, the CDR3 is TGCGCCAGCAGCCCTTTAACCGGGACTAGCGGACGGGGAGGGCTGTTTTTT.

As regards this clone: Other DNA variants within this sample encode the same CDR3. This rearrangement joins TRBV6-5 to TRBJ1-1, with D tentatively TRBD1 (6 bases). The CDR3 extends over 12 amino acids. Per germline, CDR1 MNHEY and CDR2 SVGAGI. With 6 bases removed from V and 4 bases from J, the gap between germline ends came to 9 bases. The chain's CDR3 is CASRQGRTEAFF. In nucleotides, the CDR3 is TGTGCCAGCAGACAGGGCCGCACTGAAGCTTTCTTT.

The V gene is TRBV2, the J gene TRBJ1-1; no clear D. In germline, CDR1 is SNHLY, CDR2 FYNNEI. V dropped 3 bases and J dropped 11 bases, with 16 bases sitting between them. The CDR3 has 13 amino acids. CDR3 DNA: TGTGCCAGCAGTGAGAGTAAGGGTGGGAAGGCTTTCTTT. This sequence encodes CASSESKGGKAFF.

This clone was detected only once. The chain carries TRBV7-9 and TRBJ2-7, with D possibly called TRBD1 or TRBD2 (5 bases each). Trimming shortened V by 4 bases and J by 2 bases, and 12 bases separated the two germline ends. Looked up from germline, CDR1 is SEHNR and CDR2 is FQNEAQ (reference sequence). The CDR3 runs to 14 residues. CDR3 bases: TGTGCCAGCAGCTGGGGTTCGGGACCCTACGAGCAGTACTTC. It yields the protein CASSWGSGPYEQYF.

The chain couples TRBV6-1 to TRBJ2-7; TRBD2 aligns across 14 bases. Germline V gene sequence: CDR1 MNHNS, CDR2 SASEGT. V shed 4 bases and J 4 bases; nucleotides not matched to a gene: 6. The length of the CDR3 is 16 residues. The CDR3 here is CASSGLAGGPRYEQYF. The CDR3 coding sequence is TGTGCCAGCAGTGGACTAGCGGGAGGGCCAAGGTACGAGCAGTACTTC.

This rearrangement joins TRBV4-3 to TRBJ2-2; D gene ambiguous. Per germline, CDR1 LGHNA and CDR2 YSLEER. CDR3 length equals 17 residues. V was trimmed by 0 bases and J by 5 bases, leaving 16 bases between them. For the CDR3, the DNA is TGCGCCAGCAGCCAAGATCTTAGGGTACAGACAACCGGGGAGCTGTTTTTT. Encoded protein: CASSQDLRVQTTGELFF.

This clone was picked up one time. The rearrangement links TRBV10-3 to TRBJ2-1; 9 bases fit TRBD2. Germline V gives CDR1 ENHRY, CDR2 SYGVKD. This CDR3 contains 15 residues. Trimming removed 7 bases from V and 8 bases from J; junction bases left unmatched: 12. The CDR3 protein is CAITDSGSTLDEQFF. CDR3 sequence (DNA): TGTGCCATCACTGATAGCGGGAGTACATTGGATGAGCAGTTCTTC.

V is TRBV7-3 and J is TRBJ2-3; 9 bases align to TRBD1. The CDR3 is 16 residues long. V was pared by 5 bases and J by 0 bases, with 6 bases of the junction left unmatched. Germline CDR1 reads SGHTA; CDR2 reads FQGTGA. This CDR3 reads CASSPGTGSSTDTQYF. CDR3 bases: TGTGCCAGCAGCCCTGGGACAGGGTCTAGCACAGATACGCAGTATTTT.

As concerns this clone: Within the sample, other DNA sequences also encode this same CDR3. This chain joins TRBV15 and TRBJ1-2; tentative D call: TRBD1 (5 bases). The germline V gene has CDR1 LNHNV and CDR2 YYDKDF (reference sequence). V lost 0 bases, J lost 0 bases, and 5 bases lay in between. The CDR3 extends over 14 amino acids. The CDR3 nucleotides are TGTGCCACCAGCAGAGACAGGGCTAACTATGGCTACACCTTC. Translating gives CATSRDRANYGYTF.

This clone was picked up a small number of times. This sample also contains other DNA sequences that code for the same CDR3. This chain links TRBV28 with TRBJ2-7; D possibly corresponds to TRBD1 (7 bases). V was clipped by 2 bases and J by 3 bases, with 11 bases between them. Germline loops: CDR1 MDHEN, CDR2 SYDVKM. The length of the CDR3 is 14 residues. DNA of the CDR3: TGTGCCAGCAGTTTAGGGGGGACAGTCTACGAGCAGTACTTC. Translation: CASSLGGTVYEQYF. Together with reference TRBV28 and TRBJ2-7, the CDR3 gives the full variable domain: DVKVTQSSRYLVKRTGEKVFLECVQDMDHENMFWYRQDPGLGLRLIYFSYDVKMKEKGDIPEGYSVSREKKERFSLILESASTNQTSMYLCASSLGGTVYEQYFGPGTRLTVT.

With respect to this clone: Within the sample, other DNA sequences also encode this same CDR3. V gene TRBV6-6 combines with J gene TRBJ2-5; D gene ambiguous. Germline V gene lookup returns CDR1 MNHNY and CDR2 SVGAGI (reference sequence). With 2 bases removed from V and 5 bases from J, the gap between germline ends came to 3 bases. CDR3 length: 11 residues. The CDR3 loop is CASSYAETQYF. Here the CDR3 DNA reads TGTGCCAGCAGTTACGCGGAGACCCAGTACTTC.

This CDR3 is CASSRNRDLGEQFF. The CDR3 DNA is TGTGCCAGCAGCCGAAACAGGGACTTGGGGGAGCAGTTCTTC. V usage is TRBV7-7 and J usage is TRBJ2-1; either TRBD1 or TRBD2 may fit D (6 bases each). This CDR3 has 14 residues. V was pared by 5 bases and J by 10 bases, with 18 bases between. In germline, CDR1 is SSHAT, CDR2 FNYEAQ (reference sequence).

The J gene is TRBJ1-1, the V gene TRBV6-1; possibly TRBD1 for D (5 bases). The germline CDR1 and CDR2 sequences are MNHNS and SASEGT. This CDR3 contains 15 residues. V lost 2 bases and J 5 bases, leaving 15 bases between the germline ends. In DNA, the CDR3 is TGTGCCAGCAGTGAATTCTCCCAGGGTGGGACTGAAGCTTTCTTT. Translating it yields CASSEFSQGGTEAFF.

The gene calls are TRBV7-2 and TRBJ2-1; 7 bases line up with TRBD2. The CDR3 is made up of 13 amino acids. The V gene's germline CDR1 is SGHTA and CDR2 FQGNSA. V lost 5 bases, J lost 10 bases, and 8 bases stayed unmatched. The CDR3 reads CASSPSGTSEQFF. CDR3 sequence (DNA): TGTGCCAGCAGCCCCAGCGGGACCTCCGAGCAGTTCTTC.

V usage is TRBV7-9 and J usage is TRBJ2-5, with 8 bases lining up with TRBD1. V trimming: 5 bases; J trimming: 4 bases; junction bases outside the gene matches: 12. Looked up from germline, CDR1 is SEHNR and CDR2 is FQNEAQ (reference sequence). This CDR3 spans 16 amino acids. The CDR3 DNA follows: TGTGCCAGCAGCCACATCCCAGGGGGCGGGGTAGAGACCCAGTACTTC. This sequence encodes CASSHIPGGGVETQYF.

V and J are TRBV6-5 and TRBJ1-2, with D perhaps matching TRBD1 (5 bases). The CDR3 has 15 amino acids. The germline gives CDR1 MNHEY, CDR2 SVGAGI. Trimming cost V 0 bases and J 7 bases, with 15 bases left between them. The CDR3 region has the DNA TGTGCCAGCAGTTACTCGTCCCGACAGCGAGTTGGCTACACCTTC. It specifies CASSYSSRQRVGYTF.

This clone turned up a few times. At the DNA level, this CDR3 is encoded by other sequences in the same sample as well. The chain is built from TRBV7-8 and TRBJ1-5; TRBD1 aligns across 7 bases. Germline V gene data show CDR1 as SGHVS and CDR2 as FQNEAQ. J was trimmed by 7 bases and V by 5 bases; bases with no gene match: 5. This CDR3 is built from 13 residues. The DNA for the CDR3 is TGTGCCAGCAGCCTGCAGGGGGGACAGCCCCAGCATTTT. Translation gives CASSLQGGQPQHF.

This chain links TRBV30 with TRBJ1-2; D call uncertain. Germline V lookup: CDR1 GTSNPN, CDR2 SVGIG (reference sequence). V was cut by 0 bases and J by 0 bases, with 5 bases left in between. There are 13 residues in the CDR3. CDR3 sequence reads: CAWSVQANYGYTF. CDR3 coding DNA: TGTGCCTGGAGTGTGCAGGCTAACTATGGCTACACCTTC.

This chain links TRBV9 with TRBJ2-3; TRBD2 matches at 9 bases. CDR1 is SGDLS and CDR2 is YYNGEE in the germline V gene. V lost 3 bases, J lost 2 bases, and 7 bases stayed unmatched. The length of the CDR3 is 16 residues. CDR3 coding DNA: TGTGCCAGCAGCGCCACGCTAGCGGGGTACACAGATACGCAGTATTTT. This codes for CASSATLAGYTDTQYF.

The V call is TRBV15, the J call TRBJ2-7; D is unclear. V lost 0 bases and J 0 bases, leaving 6 bases between the germline ends. Germline CDR1 and CDR2: LNHNV and YYDKDF (reference sequence). The CDR3 loop spans 14 amino acids. This chain's CDR3 is CATSRDLVSYEQYF. The DNA of the CDR3 is TGTGCCACCAGCAGAGATCTCGTCTCCTACGAGCAGTACTTC.

The V call is TRBV6-6, the J call TRBJ1-5; D not resolved. CDR3 size: 15 residues. V shed 1 base and J shed 5 bases, with 12 bases lying between them. The V gene's germline CDR1 is MNHNY and CDR2 SVGAGI (reference sequence). The CDR3 loop reads CASSYLGGGDQPQHF. For the CDR3, the DNA is TGTGCCAGCAGTTACTTGGGCGGTGGAGATCAGCCCCAGCATTTT.

The chain couples TRBV4-1 to TRBJ1-5, with TRBD1 as a possible D gene (6 bases). The CDR3 consists of 19 residues. Germline V gene data show CDR1 as MGHRA and CDR2 as YSYEKL. The ends were cut back, 4 bases at V and 0 bases at J, with 22 bases in the middle. The CDR3 reads CASSPWELAGVYSNQPQHF. The CDR3, as DNA: TGCGCCAGCAGCCCCTGGGAGTTGGCAGGGGTATATAGCAATCAGCCCCAGCATTTT.

This chain's CDR3 is CASSSPMRGRQETQYF. DNA of the CDR3: TGTGCCAGCAGTTCCCCGATGAGGGGGAGGCAAGAGACCCAGTACTTC. The J gene is TRBJ2-5, the V gene TRBV27; D may be TRBD1 or TRBD2 (6 bases each). The V gene's germline CDR1 is MNHEY and CDR2 SMNVEV (reference sequence). The germline V and J ends were trimmed by 4 bases and 2 bases, with 17 bases remaining between them. The CDR3 is 16 amino acids.

V is TRBV12-5 and J is TRBJ2-3, with D perhaps TRBD1 or TRBD2 (5 bases each). Germline assignment: CDR1 LGHNT and CDR2 FRNRAP. Between the trimmed V and J ends, which lost 4 bases and 5 bases, there was a span of 13 bases. This CDR3 has 14 residues. Here the CDR3 DNA reads TGTGCTAGTGGTTCGTCTGGGGGTTTAGATACGCAGTATTTT. Translating it yields CASGSSGGLDTQYF.

V gene TRBV30 combines with J gene TRBJ1-6, with D unclear. The CDR3 is 14 amino acids. Germline CDR1 reads GTSNPN; CDR2 reads SVGIG (reference sequence). The V end was cut by 0 bases, the J end by 2 bases, with 5 bases between. CDR3 sequence (DNA): TGTGCCTGGAGTGTATTAACCTATAATTCACCCCTCCACTTT. Protein sequence: CAWSVLTYNSPLHF.

The rearrangement links TRBV11-3 to TRBJ2-7; 9 nucleotides agree with TRBD1. Trimming at V came to 10 bases and at J to 2 bases, leaving 6 bases not matched to a gene. The CDR3 consists of 13 residues. Germline V gene sequence: CDR1 SGHNT, CDR2 YENEEA. The CDR3 is CAKDRGGTYEQYF. As DNA, the CDR3 is TGTGCCAAAGACAGGGGGGGGACCTACGAGCAGTACTTC. The full variable domain, completed using reference TRBV11-3 and TRBJ2-7, is EAGVVQSPRYKIIEKKQPVAFWCNPISGHNTLYWYLQNLGQGPELLIRYENEEAVDDSQLPKDRFSAERLKGVDSTLKIQPAELGDSAVYLCAKDRGGTYEQYFGPGTRLTVT.

The V gene is TRBV7-2, the J gene TRBJ2-1; 7 bases match TRBD2. The V segment lost 7 bases and the J segment 6 bases; nucleotides outside the gene matches: 3. Germline V gene data show CDR1 as SGHTA and CDR2 as FQGNSA. The CDR3 is made up of 12 amino acids. The chain's CDR3 is CASTGGGNEQFF. The CDR3 region has the DNA TGTGCCAGCACGGGGGGTGGCAATGAGCAGTTCTTC. Filled out from reference TRBV7-2 and TRBJ2-1, the complete variable domain reads GAGVSQSPSNKVTEKGKDVELRCDPISGHTALYWYRQSLGQGLEFLIYFQGNSAPDKSGLPSDRFSAERTGGSVSTLTIQRTQQEDSAVYLCASTGGGNEQFFGPGTRLTVL.

This chain connects TRBV6-1 to TRBJ1-6; D is unresolved. V was clipped by 2 bases and J by 6 bases, with 11 bases between them. CDR3 size: 15 residues. Germline values: CDR1 MNHNS, CDR2 SASEGT. CDR3 loop: CASSERTEVNSPLHF. As DNA, the CDR3 is TGTGCCAGCAGTGAACGTACAGAAGTTAATTCACCCCTCCACTTT.

The chain uses TRBV6-1 and TRBJ2-5; TRBD1 aligns across 9 bases. V shed 3 bases, J shed 5 bases, and the junction held 4 bases outside the gene matches. Germline CDR1 reads MNHNS; CDR2 reads SASEGT. CDR3 length: 14 amino acids. CDR3 sequence: CASSEGTGMETQYF. CDR3 DNA: TGTGCCAGCAGTGAGGGGACAGGGATGGAGACCCAGTACTTC.